The clone carrying this T cell receptor (beta chain) has only a few counts. Measured with immunoSEQ multiplex PCR; TCRdb has only the in-frame clones, and not every one. The sample lists roughly 220,000 clones; around 83% were seen once. Losses at the gene ends were 0 bases for V and 5 bases for J; bases not matched to a gene: 8. Germline CDR1 LGHNA, CDR2 YSLEER. The CDR3 contains 16 residues. The data were taken from a study of blood T cell repertoires in COVID-19. The wider study: Both acute and convalescent COVID-19 samples were obtained from the United States, Italy and Spain. Sources were T cells, B-cell-depleted T cells, or PBMCs; the material itself was cDNA or gDNA.

Sequenced: peripheral blood. The clonotype comes from a woman in her thirties or forties who had recovered from COVID-19. The rearrangement joins TRBV4-3 to TRBJ2-3; TRBD2 agrees at 7 bases. For the CDR3, the DNA is TGCGCCAGCAGCCAAGATTGGCGGGGGAGGTTAGATACGCAGTATTTT. Protein product: CASSQDWRGRLDTQYF.